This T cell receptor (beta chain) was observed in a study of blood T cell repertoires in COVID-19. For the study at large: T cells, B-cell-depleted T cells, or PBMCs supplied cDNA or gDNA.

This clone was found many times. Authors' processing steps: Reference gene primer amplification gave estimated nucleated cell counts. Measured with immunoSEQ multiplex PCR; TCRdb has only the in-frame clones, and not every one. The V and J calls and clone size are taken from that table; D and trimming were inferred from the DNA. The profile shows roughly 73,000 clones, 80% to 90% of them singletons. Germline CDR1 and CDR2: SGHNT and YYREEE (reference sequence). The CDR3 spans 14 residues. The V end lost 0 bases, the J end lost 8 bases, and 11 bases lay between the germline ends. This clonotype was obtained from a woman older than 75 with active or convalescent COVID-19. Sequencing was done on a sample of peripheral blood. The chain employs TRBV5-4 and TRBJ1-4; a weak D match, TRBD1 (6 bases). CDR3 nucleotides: TGTGCCAGCAGCTTGGACAGGGCACGGGAAAAACTGTTTTTT. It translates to CASSLDRAREKLFF. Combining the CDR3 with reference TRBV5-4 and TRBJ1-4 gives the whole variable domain ETGVTQSPTHLIKTRGQQVTLRCSSQSGHNTVSWYQQALGQGPQFIFQYYREEENGRGNFPPRFSGLQFPNYSSELNVNALELDDSALYLCASSLDRAREKLFFGSGTQLSVL.